Each of the 9 T cell receptor beta chains below was sequenced from the same sample in a study of blood T cell repertoires in COVID-19 (dated by TCRdb to the early 2020s). The library was produced with the immunoSEQ multiplex PCR assay. The immuneACCESS repertoire file appears here via TCRdb, limited to in-frame rearrangements. These files lack a portion of the clones; in checked studies, under half of the deficit traces to unresolved V genes, and the cause of the others is not known. The sample table contains about 270,000 clones; only one count was recorded for approximately 86% of them. The ten largest clones add up to roughly 8.5% of the sample. Material for sequencing was peripheral blood. All receptors derive from a man in his forties or fifties with active or convalescent COVID-19.

The V gene is TRBV10-3, the J gene TRBJ1-1; D perhaps matches TRBD1 (5 bases). The CDR3 runs 13 residues. Germline-derived CDR1 and CDR2 are ENHRY and SYGVKD. V lost 6 bases to trimming and J lost 1 base, with 9 bases between them. This chain's CDR3 is CAIRGTANTEAFF. The CDR3 region has the DNA TGTGCCATCAGAGGGACTGCGAACACTGAAGCTTTCTTT.

The rearrangement uses TRBV27 and TRBJ2-1; D not certain. The CDR3 consists of 13 residues. Germline values: CDR1 MNHEY, CDR2 SMNVEV (reference sequence). Deletions cut 2 bases from V and 3 bases from J, with 5 bases between. The CDR3 DNA reads TGTGCCAGCAGTTTACGGGTCTACAATGAGCAGTTCTTC. Its protein product is CASSLRVYNEQFF.

The chain uses TRBV19 and TRBJ1-5; tentatively, D is TRBD1 (6 bases). V lost 4 bases and J 4 bases, leaving 11 bases between the germline ends. In germline, CDR1 is LNHDA, CDR2 SQIVND (reference sequence). The CDR3 is 14 amino acids. The CDR3 sequence: CASSKRDKNQPQHF. The CDR3 nucleotides are TGTGCCAGTAGTAAGAGGGACAAGAATCAGCCCCAGCATTTT.

The V and J genes are TRBV30 and TRBJ2-3; D gene ambiguous. The CDR3 is 12 residues long. Per germline, CDR1 GTSNPN and CDR2 SVGIG (reference sequence). Between the trimmed V and J ends, which lost 2 bases and 6 bases, there was a span of 9 bases. DNA for the CDR3: TGTGCCTGGAGTCAGGTCCAGGATACGCAGTATTTT. Translating gives CAWSQVQDTQYF.

This chain joins TRBV5-1 and TRBJ1-1; D not certain. Germline V gene data show CDR1 as SGHRS and CDR2 as YFSETQ. V shed 7 bases and J shed 4 bases, with 17 bases lying between them. CDR3 length equals 14 residues. CDR3 bases: TGCGCCAGCGGAACTGACGGGATGGGCACTGAAGCTTTCTTT. As protein: CASGTDGMGTEAFF.

About this clone itself: One end of the junction fails to match germline, which may point to a read error. The rearrangement uses TRBV7-7 and TRBJ2-2; D gene uncertain. Germline loops: CDR1 SSHAT, CDR2 FNYEAQ (reference sequence). CDR3 length equals 16 residues. The CDR3 DNA follows: TGTGCTAGCAGCCAAACTTCCCCCGATAACACCGGGGAGCTGTTTTTT. Its translation is CASSQTSPDNTGELFF.

The chain combines TRBV5-4 with TRBJ1-3, with TRBD1 matching over 9 bases. V shed 2 bases and J 2 bases; nucleotides not matched to a gene: 2. The CDR3 extends over 15 amino acids. The V gene's germline CDR1 is SGHNT and CDR2 YYREEE (reference sequence). The CDR3 DNA follows: TGTGCCAGCAGCTTACAGGGGGCGGCTGGAAACACCATATATTTT. Encoded protein: CASSLQGAAGNTIYF.

The rearrangement uses TRBV2 and TRBJ1-5; D remains ambiguous. This CDR3 is 15 amino acids long. Germline values: CDR1 SNHLY, CDR2 FYNNEI. Trimming cost V 2 bases and J 7 bases, with 15 bases left between them. The DNA of the CDR3 is TGTGCCAGCAGTGAAACGCGAGGGTCTGGCCAGCCCCAGCATTTT. Protein: CASSETRGSGQPQHF.

The DNA for the CDR3 is TGCGCCAGCAGCTCCAGGGGGTATGGCACTGAAGCTTTCTTT. It specifies CASSSRGYGTEAFF. This chain uses TRBV5-1 with TRBJ1-1, with 7 nucleotides matching TRBD1. V lost 3 bases and J lost 4; bases outside the gene matches: 6. The CDR3 loop spans 14 amino acids. Per germline, CDR1 SGHRS and CDR2 YFSETQ.